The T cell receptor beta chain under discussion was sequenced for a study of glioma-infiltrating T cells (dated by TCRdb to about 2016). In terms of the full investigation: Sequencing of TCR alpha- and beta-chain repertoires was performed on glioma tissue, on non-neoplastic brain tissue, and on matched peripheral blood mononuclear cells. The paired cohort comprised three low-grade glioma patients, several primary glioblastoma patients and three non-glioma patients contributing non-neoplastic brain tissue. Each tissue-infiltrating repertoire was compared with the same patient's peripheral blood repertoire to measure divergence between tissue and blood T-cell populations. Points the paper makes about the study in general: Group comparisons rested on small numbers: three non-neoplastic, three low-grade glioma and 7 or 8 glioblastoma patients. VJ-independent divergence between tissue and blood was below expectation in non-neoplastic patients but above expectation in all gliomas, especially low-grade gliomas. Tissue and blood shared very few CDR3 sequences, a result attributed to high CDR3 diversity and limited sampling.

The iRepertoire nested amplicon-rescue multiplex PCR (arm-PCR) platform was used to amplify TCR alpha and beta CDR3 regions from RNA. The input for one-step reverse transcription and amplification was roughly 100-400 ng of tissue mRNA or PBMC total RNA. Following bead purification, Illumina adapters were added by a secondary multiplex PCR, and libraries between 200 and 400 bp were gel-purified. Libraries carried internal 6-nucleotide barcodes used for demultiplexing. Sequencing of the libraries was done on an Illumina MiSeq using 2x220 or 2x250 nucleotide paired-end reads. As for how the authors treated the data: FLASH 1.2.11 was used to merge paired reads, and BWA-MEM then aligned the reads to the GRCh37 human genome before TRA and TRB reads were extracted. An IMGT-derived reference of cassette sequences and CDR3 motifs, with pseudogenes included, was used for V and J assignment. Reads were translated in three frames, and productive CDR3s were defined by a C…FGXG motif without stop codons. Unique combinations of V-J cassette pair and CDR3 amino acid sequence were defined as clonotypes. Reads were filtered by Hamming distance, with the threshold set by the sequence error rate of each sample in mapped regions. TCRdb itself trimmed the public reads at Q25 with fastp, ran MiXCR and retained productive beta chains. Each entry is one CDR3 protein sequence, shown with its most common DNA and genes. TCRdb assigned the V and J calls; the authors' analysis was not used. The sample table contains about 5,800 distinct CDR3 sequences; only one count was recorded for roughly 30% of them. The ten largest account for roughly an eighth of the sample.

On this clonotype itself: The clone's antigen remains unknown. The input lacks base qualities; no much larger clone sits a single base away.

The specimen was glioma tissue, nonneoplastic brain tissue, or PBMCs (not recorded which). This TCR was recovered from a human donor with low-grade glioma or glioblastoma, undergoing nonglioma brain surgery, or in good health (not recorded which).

For the CDR3, the sequence is CASSQVIGDYEQYF. The sequence in DNA is TGCGCCAGCAGCCAAGTGATTGGCGACTACGAGCAGTACTTC. The chain couples TRBV4-1 to TRBJ2-7, with an unclear D gene assignment. The junction carries 10 bases between V and J, which are trimmed by 1 base and 3 bases respectively. The CDR3 covers 14 residues, taking in both the cysteine and the phenylalanine. CDR3 DNA only is kept here, 42 bases in frame from base 1. From a lookup of the germline V gene, CDR1 and CDR2 are MGHRA and YSYEKL.